A selection of T cell receptor beta chains follows, all from one sample in a study of blood T cell repertoires in COVID-19. Libraries were prepared by immunoSEQ multiplex PCR; TCRdb keeps only in-frame clonotypes and omits some of them. This sample has 150,000 to 200,000 clones, with roughly 80% found just once. Sequenced sample: peripheral blood. These receptors were obtained from a woman aged 80 or over with COVID-19, enrolled during active disease. CDR3s include the opening cysteine and the closing phenylalanine or tryptophan. The D gene is left open where the match is weak.

TRBV5-4 NA CASSYQAGMNTEAFF
TRBV2 NA CASTFQGSTEAFF
TRBV7-2 TRBD2 CASSLLVGTSESEQYF
TRBV7-2 TRBD2 CASSLATSGNTGELFF
TRBV27 TRBD2 CASSPGTSGLPDTQYF
TRBV7-9 NA CASSLSVLTGTGNTIYF
TRBV4-3 TRBD2 CASSQVGGGFYNEQFF
TRBV6-1 TRBD2 CASSELAGGWEQYF
TRBV6-6 NA CASSFGLSTGDTQYF
TRBV19 TRBD1 CASSAADRTYEQYF
TRBV27 NA CASTLGASSYNEQFF
TRBV7-2 TRBD2 CASSVGLAGGTDTQYF
TRBV5-1 NA CASSFMSNTGELFF
TRBV27 TRBD1 CASSRLQGPNYGYTF
TRBV12-3/TRBV12-4 NA CASSFGVHEQYF
TRBV4-2 TRBD1 CASSPSPRQGARGAFF
TRBV4-1 TRBD2 CASSHRHSGGYEQFF